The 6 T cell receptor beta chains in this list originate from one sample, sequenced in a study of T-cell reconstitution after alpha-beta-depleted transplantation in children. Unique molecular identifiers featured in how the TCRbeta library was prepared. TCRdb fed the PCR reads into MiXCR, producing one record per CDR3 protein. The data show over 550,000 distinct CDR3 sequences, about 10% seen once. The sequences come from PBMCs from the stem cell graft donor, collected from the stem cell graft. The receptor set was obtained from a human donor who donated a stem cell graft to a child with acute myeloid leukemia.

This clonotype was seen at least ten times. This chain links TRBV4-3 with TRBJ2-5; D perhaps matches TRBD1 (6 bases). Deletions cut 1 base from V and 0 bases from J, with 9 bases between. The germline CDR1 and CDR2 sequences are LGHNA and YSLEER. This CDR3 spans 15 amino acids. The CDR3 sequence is CASSQGTGYQETQYF. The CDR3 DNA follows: TGCGCCAGCAGCCAAGGCACAGGGTACCAAGAGACCCAGTACTTC.

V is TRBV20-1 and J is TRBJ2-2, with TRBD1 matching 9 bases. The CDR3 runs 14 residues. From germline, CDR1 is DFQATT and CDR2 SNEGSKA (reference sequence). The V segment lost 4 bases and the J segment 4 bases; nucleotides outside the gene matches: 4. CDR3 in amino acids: CSANRGRATGELFF. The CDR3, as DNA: TGCAGTGCTAACAGGGGGCGAGCCACCGGGGAGCTGTTTTTT.

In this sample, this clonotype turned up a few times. The CDR3 DNA reads TGTGCCACCAGCAGAGGGACAGGAGACAGCTCCTACGAGCAGTACTTC. Encoded protein: CATSRGTGDSSYEQYF. J is TRBJ2-7 and V is TRBV15; TRBD1 matches at 7 bases. The ends lost 1 base at V and 0 bases at J; junction bases unmatched: 6. The CDR3 spans 16 residues. Germline loops: CDR1 LNHNV, CDR2 YYDKDF (reference sequence).

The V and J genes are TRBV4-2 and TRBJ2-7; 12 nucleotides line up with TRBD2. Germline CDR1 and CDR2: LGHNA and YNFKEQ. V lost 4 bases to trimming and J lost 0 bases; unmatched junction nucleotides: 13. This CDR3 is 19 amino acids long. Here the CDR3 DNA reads TGTGCCAGCAGCCTAGGGGCAGGACTAGCGGGAAAGAACTCCTACGAGCAGTACTTC. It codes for CASSLGAGLAGKNSYEQYF.

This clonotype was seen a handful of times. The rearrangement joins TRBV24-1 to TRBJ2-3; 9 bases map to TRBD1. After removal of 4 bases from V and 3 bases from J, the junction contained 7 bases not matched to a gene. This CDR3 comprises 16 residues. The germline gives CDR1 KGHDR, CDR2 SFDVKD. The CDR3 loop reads CATSDLDRGRTDTQYF. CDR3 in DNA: TGTGCCACCAGTGACTTAGACAGGGGGAGGACAGATACGCAGTATTTT.

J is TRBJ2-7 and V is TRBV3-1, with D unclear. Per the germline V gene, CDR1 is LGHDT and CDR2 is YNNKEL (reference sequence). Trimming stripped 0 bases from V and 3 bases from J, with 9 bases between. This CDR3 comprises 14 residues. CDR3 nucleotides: TGTGCCAGCAGCCAAGACAGATATCTCTACGAGCAGTACTTC. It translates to CASSQDRYLYEQYF.